This TCR beta chain was sequenced for a study of CXCR3-negative and CXCR3-positive naive CD8 T cells. Naive CD8+ T lymphocytes were specified as CD45RO-CCR7+CD27+CD95-. Turning to this clonotype: The antigen remains unidentified.

Germline V lookup: CDR1 SGHTA, CDR2 FQGTGA. The CDR3 covers 14 residues. Via 5' RACE with UMI labels, TRB cDNA libraries were prepared. Each CDR3 protein gets one entry in TCRdb, which reprocessed the 5' RACE reads and gives no DNA. With 50,000 to 60,000 distinct CDR3 sequences in the sample, the ten largest clones hold around 0.4%. Study results and limitations: Cryopreservation partially lowered CXCR3 expression, so most assays used fresh PBMCs. CXCR3-negative naive cells had less hydrophobic TRB CDR3s than did CXCR3-positive naive cells.

The sample comprised naive CXCR3- CD8+ T cells from blood. Subset indicated: CD45RO-CCR7+CD27+CD95- naive CD8+ T cells lacking CXCR3 (TNR3-). This receptor was taken from a human donor in good health. Some clones in this sample may be carry-over from other donors' samples. The V gene is TRBV7-3, the J gene TRBJ2-5; absent DNA, TCRdb's TRBD1 call cannot be checked. This CDR3 is CASSLTGGSETQYF. Looking up the rest from reference TRBV7-3 and TRBJ2-5 gives the full variable domain: GAGVSQTPSNKVTEKGKYVELRCDPISGHTALYWYRQSLGQGPEFLIYFQGTGAADDSGLPNDRFFAVRPEGSVSTLKIQRTERGDSAVYLCASSLTGGSETQYFGPGTRLLVL.